This TCR beta chain was sequenced during a study of OX40 agonist ivuxolimab in advanced cancers. Turning to the study itself: The mean age was about 61 years, ranging from roughly 23 to 79, with roughly four fifths of participants male.

This clone appeared once. Profiled with immunoSEQ multiplex PCR; TCRdb holds only in-frame clones, not every one. The data contain 68,000 or so clones, around 86% of them singletons. The CDR3 spans 15 residues. CDR1 and CDR2 (germline): MNHNY, SVGAGI (reference sequence). V was cut by 7 bases and J by 4 bases, with 20 bases left in between. The cohort excluded patients with autoimmune disease history or systemic immunosuppression. This TCR was recovered from an adult with an advanced solid tumor such as melanoma, head and neck, liver or kidney cancer. The genes are TRBV6-6 and TRBJ2-7; perhaps D is TRBD1 or TRBD2 (6 bases each). Sample: CD4+ or CD8+ T cells sorted from blood, taken in a trial of the OX40 agonist ivuxolimab. The CDR3 protein is CASNPLQGGVYEQYF. The CDR3 DNA reads TGTGCCAGCAACCCTTTACAGGGAGGAGTATACGAGCAGTACTTC.